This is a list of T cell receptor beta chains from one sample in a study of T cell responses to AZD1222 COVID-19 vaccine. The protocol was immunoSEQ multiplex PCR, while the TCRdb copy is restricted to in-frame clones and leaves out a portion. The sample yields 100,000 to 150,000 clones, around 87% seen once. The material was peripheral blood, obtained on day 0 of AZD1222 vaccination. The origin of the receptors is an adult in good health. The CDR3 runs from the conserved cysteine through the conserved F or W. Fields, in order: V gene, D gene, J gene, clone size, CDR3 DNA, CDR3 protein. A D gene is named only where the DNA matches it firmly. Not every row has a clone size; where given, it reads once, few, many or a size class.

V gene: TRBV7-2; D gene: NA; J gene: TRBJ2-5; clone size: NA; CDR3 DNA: TGTGCCAGCGGTTTCCCCCGAGGGACCCAGTACTTC; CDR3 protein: CASGFPRGTQYF
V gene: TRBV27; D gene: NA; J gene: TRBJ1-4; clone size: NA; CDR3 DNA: TGTGCCAGCAGAGCCGGGGGGCCGAAAGGGGGAAAAATACTGTTTTTT; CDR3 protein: CASRAGGPKGGKILFF
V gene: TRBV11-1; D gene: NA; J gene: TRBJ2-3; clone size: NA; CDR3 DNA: TGTGCCAGCAGCTTTACTCGCAGGAGCACAGATACGCAGTATTTT; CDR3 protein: CASSFTRRSTDTQYF
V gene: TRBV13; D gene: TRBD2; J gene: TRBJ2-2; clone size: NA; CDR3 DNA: TGTGCCAGCAGCCCGGGACTAGCGGGAGCCACCGGGGAGCTGTTTTTT; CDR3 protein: CASSPGLAGATGELFF
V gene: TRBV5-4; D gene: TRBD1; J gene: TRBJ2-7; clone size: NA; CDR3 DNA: TGTGCCAGCAGCCCGGGACAGGGGCACTACGAGCAGTACTTC; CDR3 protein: CASSPGQGHYEQYF
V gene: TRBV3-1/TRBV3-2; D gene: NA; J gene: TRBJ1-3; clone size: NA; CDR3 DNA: TGTGCCAGCAGCCCCCCCGGGACACGAAACACCATATATTTT; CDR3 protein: CASSPPGTRNTIYF
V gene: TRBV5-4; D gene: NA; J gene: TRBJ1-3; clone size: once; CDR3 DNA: TGTGCCAGCAGCTTGGGAGGTTGGGGCTCTGGAAACACCATATATTTT; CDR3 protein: CASSLGGWGSGNTIYF
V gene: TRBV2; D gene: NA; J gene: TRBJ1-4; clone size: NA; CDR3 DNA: TGTGCCAGCAGTGATATCACCTGGGCCGGTGAAAAACTGTTTTTT; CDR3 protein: CASSDITWAGEKLFF
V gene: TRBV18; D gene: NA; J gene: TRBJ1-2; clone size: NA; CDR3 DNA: TGTGCCAGCTCACCACGGGTCTCGGGGTATGGCTACACCTTC; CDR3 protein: CASSPRVSGYGYTF
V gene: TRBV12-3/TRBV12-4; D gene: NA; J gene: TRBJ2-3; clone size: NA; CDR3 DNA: TGTGCCAGCAGTTTCGGCCAGCCTGGTACGCAGTATTTT; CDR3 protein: CASSFGQPGTQYF
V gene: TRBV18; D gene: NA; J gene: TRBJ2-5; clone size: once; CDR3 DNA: TGTGCCAGCTCGTCCCTCGGGGTTTTATTAGAGACCCAGTACTTC; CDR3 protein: CASSSLGVLLETQYF
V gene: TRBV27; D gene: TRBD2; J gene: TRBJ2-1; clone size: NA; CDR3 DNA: TGTGCCAGCAGTCCGAGGACTAGCGGGGGGGGGCAGTTCTTC; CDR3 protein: CASSPRTSGGGQFF
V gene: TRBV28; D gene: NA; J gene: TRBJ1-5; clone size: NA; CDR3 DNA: TGTGCCAGCAGTCGAGCCAGGGGTTTCTCTCCATATAGCAATCAGCCCCAGCATTTT; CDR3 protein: CASSRARGFSPYSNQPQHF
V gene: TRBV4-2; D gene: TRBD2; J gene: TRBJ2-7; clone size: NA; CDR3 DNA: TGTGCCAGCAGCCAAGGACTAGCGGGAGCGATAGGCGAGCAGTACTTC; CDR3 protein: CASSQGLAGAIGEQYF
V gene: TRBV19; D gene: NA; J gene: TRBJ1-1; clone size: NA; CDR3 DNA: TGTGCCAGTAGTATCCCTACTGAAGCTTTCTTT; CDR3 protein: CASSIPTEAFF
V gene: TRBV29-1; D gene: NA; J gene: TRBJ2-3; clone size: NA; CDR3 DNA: TGCAGCGCCCTCCCAAACTTAGCAGATACGCAGTATTTT; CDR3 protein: CSALPNLADTQYF
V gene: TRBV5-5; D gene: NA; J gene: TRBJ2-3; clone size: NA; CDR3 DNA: TGTGCCAGCAGCTTGGGAGTGTCAGATACGCAGTATTTT; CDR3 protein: CASSLGVSDTQYF
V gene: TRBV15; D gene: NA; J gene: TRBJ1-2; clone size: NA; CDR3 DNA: TGTGCCACCAGCAGAGCGGGGGGGAAGAGTGGCTACACCTTC; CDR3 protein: CATSRAGGKSGYTF
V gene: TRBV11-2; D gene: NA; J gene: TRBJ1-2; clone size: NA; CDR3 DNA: TGTGCCAGCAGATCCGCGGCCACGTATGGCTACACCTTC; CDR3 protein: CASRSAATYGYTF
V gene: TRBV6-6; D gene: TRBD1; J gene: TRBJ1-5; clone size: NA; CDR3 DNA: TGTGCCAGCAGTTACGCTCCCCGGACAGGTAATCAGCCCCAGCATTTT; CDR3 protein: CASSYAPRTGNQPQHF
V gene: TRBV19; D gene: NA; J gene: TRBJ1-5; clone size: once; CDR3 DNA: TGTGCCAGTAGTGTCCTGGTTGTGGGCAATCAGCCCCAGCATTTT; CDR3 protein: CASSVLVVGNQPQHF
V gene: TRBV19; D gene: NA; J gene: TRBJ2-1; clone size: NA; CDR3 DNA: TGTGCCAGTAGCCTAAGACACACAGGCATCGGGCCGAAAAATGAGCAGTTCTTC; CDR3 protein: CASSLRHTGIGPKNEQFF
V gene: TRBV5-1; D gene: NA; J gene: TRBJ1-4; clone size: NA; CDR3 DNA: TGCGCCAGCAGCTTAAGCGGGCAGACCTTTAATGAAAAACTGTTTTTT; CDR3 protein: CASSLSGQTFNEKLFF
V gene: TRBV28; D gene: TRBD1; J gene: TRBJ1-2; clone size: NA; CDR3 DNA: TGTGCCAGCAGTTCAGGGGGCGGGGACTATGGCTACACCTTC; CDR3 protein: CASSSGGGDYGYTF
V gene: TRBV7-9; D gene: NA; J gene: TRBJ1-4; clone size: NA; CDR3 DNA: TGTGCCAGCAGCTTAAGGAGACAGTTTAATGAAAAACTGTTTTTT; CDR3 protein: CASSLRRQFNEKLFF
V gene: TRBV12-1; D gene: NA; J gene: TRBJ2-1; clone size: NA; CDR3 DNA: TGTGCCAGCAGCTCGGGACGGAATGAGCAGTTCTTC; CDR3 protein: CASSSGRNEQFF
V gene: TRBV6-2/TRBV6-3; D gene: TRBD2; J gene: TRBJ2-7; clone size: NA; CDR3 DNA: TGTGCCAGCAGTTACGGGACTAGCGGGATCCACTACGAGCAGTACTTC; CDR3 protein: CASSYGTSGIHYEQYF
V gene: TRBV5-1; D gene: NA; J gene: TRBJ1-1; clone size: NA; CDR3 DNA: TGCGCCAGCAGCTTGGGGGCAGCCTTGAACACTGAAGCTTTCTTT; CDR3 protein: CASSLGAALNTEAFF
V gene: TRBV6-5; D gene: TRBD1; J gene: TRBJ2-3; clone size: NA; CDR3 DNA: TGTGCCAGCAGTTACGGGACAGGGTTAAAAGATACGCAGTATTTT; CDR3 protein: CASSYGTGLKDTQYF
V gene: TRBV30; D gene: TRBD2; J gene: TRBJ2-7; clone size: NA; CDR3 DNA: TGTGCCTGGAGGAGACTAGCGGGAAACTACGAGCAGTACTTC; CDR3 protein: CAWRRLAGNYEQYF
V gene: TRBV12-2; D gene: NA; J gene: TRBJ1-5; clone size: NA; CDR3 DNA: TGTGCAAGTCGCTTAGCGTCCCCTAAACCGGTGTTTCAGCCCCAGCATTTT; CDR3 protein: CASRLASPKPVFQPQHF
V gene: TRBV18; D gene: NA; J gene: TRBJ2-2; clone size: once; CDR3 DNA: TGTGCCAGCTCACCATGGAACACCGGGGAGCTGTTTTTT; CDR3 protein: CASSPWNTGELFF
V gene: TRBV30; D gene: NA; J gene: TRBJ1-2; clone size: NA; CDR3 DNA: TGTGCCGGACTTGGGACCAGGGCCGTTGGCTACACCTTC; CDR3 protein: CAGLGTRAVGYTF
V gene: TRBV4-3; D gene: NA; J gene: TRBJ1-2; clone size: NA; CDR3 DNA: TGCGCCAGCAGCCACCGAACCCAACTCAAGGGCTACACCTTC; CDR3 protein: CASSHRTQLKGYTF
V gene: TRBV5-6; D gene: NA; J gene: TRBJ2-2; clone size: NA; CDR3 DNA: TGTGCCAGCAGCTTCCGGGAGAGCACGGGGGAGCTGTTTTTT; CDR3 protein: CASSFRESTGELFF
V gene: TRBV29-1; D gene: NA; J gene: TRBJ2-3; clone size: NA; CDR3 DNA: TGCAGCGTTGAAGATCACAGCACAGATACGCAGTATTTT; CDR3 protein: CSVEDHSTDTQYF
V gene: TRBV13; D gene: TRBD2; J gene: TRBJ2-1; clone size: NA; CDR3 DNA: TGTGCCAGCAGCCCCCCCCGGGCTAGCGGTACTAATGAGCAGTTCTTC; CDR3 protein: CASSPPRASGTNEQFF
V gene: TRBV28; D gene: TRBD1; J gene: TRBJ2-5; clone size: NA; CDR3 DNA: TGTGCCAGCAGCTCGGGTAACAGGGGACCTTACTTTAAAGGCCAGTACTTC; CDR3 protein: CASSSGNRGPYFKGQYF
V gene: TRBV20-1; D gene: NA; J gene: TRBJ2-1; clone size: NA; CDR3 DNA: TGCAGTGCTAGAGACAACGAGCAGTTCTTC; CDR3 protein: CSARDNEQFF
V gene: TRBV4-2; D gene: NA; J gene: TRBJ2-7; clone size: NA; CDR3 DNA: TGTGCCAGCAGCCCCCAGAGCAGCGGCTCCTACGAGCAGTACTTC; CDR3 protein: CASSPQSSGSYEQYF
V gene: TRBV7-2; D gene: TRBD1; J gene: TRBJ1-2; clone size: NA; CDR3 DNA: TGTGCCAGCAGCTGGACAGGGGTACTTAGCTATGGCTACACCTTC; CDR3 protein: CASSWTGVLSYGYTF
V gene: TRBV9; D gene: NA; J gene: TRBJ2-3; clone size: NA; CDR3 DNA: TGTGCCAGCAGCGTAGAGGCGGCAGCTGGTGGCACAGATACGCAGTATTTT; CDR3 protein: CASSVEAAAGGTDTQYF